This is a list of T cell receptor beta chains from one sample in a study of shared clonotypes between healthy human individuals. The data were produced by immunoSEQ multiplex PCR, yet TCRdb's version contains in-frame clones alone and is incomplete. The table has over a million clones, 70% to 80% seen once. Sequences were obtained from memory CD4+ T cells sorted from blood. These receptor sequences come from a man between 18 and 35 years old in good health. Each CDR3 is given with its conserved first and last residue. The D gene is left open where the match is weak. A row's size may be missing; if present it is once, few, many or a size class.

>TRBD2|TRBJ2-3|NA|TRBV2
TGTGCCACCAACCTAGCGGGAGCTAGGGATACGCAGTATTTT
CATNLAGARDTQYF
>NA|TRBJ1-3|NA|TRBV7-2
TGTGCCAGCAGCAGGAGGGACTCTGGAAACACCATATATTTT
CASSRRDSGNTIYF
>NA|TRBJ1-5|once|TRBV14
TGTGCCAGCAGCCAAGCCGGACCCTATAGCAATCAGCCCCAGCATTTT
CASSQAGPYSNQPQHF
>NA|TRBJ1-2|NA|TRBV7-2
TGTGCCAGCAGCCTCAAGGTCCGAGGGGAAGGCTACACCTTC
CASSLKVRGEGYTF
>NA|TRBJ2-1|few|TRBV2
TGTGCCAGGTCCCGGACGGGGTCCTACAATGAGCAGTTCTTC
CARSRTGSYNEQFF
>NA|TRBJ1-4|NA|TRBV7-2
TGTGCCAGCAGCCAGACAGAGAATGAAAAACTGTTTTTT
CASSQTENEKLFF
>NA|TRBJ1-1|few|TRBV9
TGTGCCAGGGGCAGCACTGAAGCTTTCTTT
CARGSTEAFF
>TRBD1|TRBJ1-6|NA|TRBV10-3
TGTGCCATCAGTGAGGACAGGGGGCTTTCACCCCTCCACTTT
CAISEDRGLSPLHF
>NA|TRBJ1-5|few|TRBV5-6
TGTGCCAGCAGCCTCGGGCCAAATCAGCCCCAGCATTTT
CASSLGPNQPQHF
>NA|TRBJ1-3|NA|TRBV10-3
TGTGCCATCAGTGAGTCGAGACCGGCGGGAAACACCATATATTTT
CAISESRPAGNTIYF
>NA|TRBJ1-4|few|TRBV18
TGTGCCAGCTCACCACCGGGAGCCCTGAATGAAAAACTGTTTTTT
CASSPPGALNEKLFF
>NA|TRBJ2-3|NA|TRBV13
TGTGCCAGCAGCTTAGGCAGGGCAAGCACAGATACGCAGTATTTT
CASSLGRASTDTQYF
>NA|TRBJ1-4|few|TRBV14
TGTGCCAGCAGCCAAGCGGGTTTGGGGGAAAAACTGTTTTTT
CASSQAGLGEKLFF
>NA|TRBJ1-1|few|TRBV5-6
TGTGCCAGCAGCTTTAGCCCTAACACTGAAGCTTTCTTT
CASSFSPNTEAFF
>NA|TRBJ2-1|many|TRBV5-6
TGTGCCAGCAGCTTAGGGCAAACAACCGATGAGCAGTTCTTC
CASSLGQTTDEQFF
>TRBD1|TRBJ1-4|NA|TRBV7-6
TGTGCCAGCAGCCTGGGACAGGGGGGGGGAAAACTGTTTTTT
CASSLGQGGGKLFF
>TRBD1|TRBJ1-5|NA|TRBV2
TGTGCCAGCAACCCACAGGGGATCGGCAATCAGCCCCAGCATTTT
CASNPQGIGNQPQHF
>NA|TRBJ2-3|NA|TRBV6-6
TGTGCCAGCCAAAGGGACAGCACAGATACGCAGTATTTT
CASQRDSTDTQYF
>NA|TRBJ1-1|NA|TRBV18
TGTGCCAGCTCACCATCGGGGGGGACTGAAGCTTTCTTT
CASSPSGGTEAFF
>NA|TRBJ1-4|few|TRBV2
TGTGCCAGCAGGACCCTGGCCAGGGACAATGAAAAACTGTTTTTT
CASRTLARDNEKLFF
>TRBD1|TRBJ1-4|NA|TRBV2
TGTGCCAGCAGGAGGGGGCTTAATGAAAAACTGTTTTTT
CASRRGLNEKLFF
>NA|TRBJ1-5|NA|TRBV19
TGTGCCAGTCAAAACCTAGATCAGCCCCAGCATTTT
CASQNLDQPQHF
>NA|TRBJ2-2|NA|TRBV5-4
TGTGCCAGCAGCCGGGACTTGAACACCGGGGAGCTGTTTTTT
CASSRDLNTGELFF
>NA|TRBJ1-2|NA|TRBV6-5
TGTGCCACCGGCTCGCCTGGGGGCGGCTACACCTTC
CATGSPGGGYTF
>NA|TRBJ2-3|NA|TRBV5-1
TGCGCCAGCAGCTTAGCGGGTCCGGACACAGATACGCAGTATTTT
CASSLAGPDTDTQYF
>NA|TRBJ1-1|NA|TRBV7-3
TGTGCCAGCAGTGCGGAGTCCAACACTGAAGCTTTCTTT
CASSAESNTEAFF
>NA|TRBJ1-5|NA|TRBV6-1
TGTGCCAGCAGTGAAGGAGGTGGACTCAATCAGCCCCAGCATTTT
CASSEGGGLNQPQHF
>NA|TRBJ1-1|many|TRBV18
TGTGCCAGCTCACCACTTCCCCCCACTGAAGCTTTCTTT
CASSPLPPTEAFF
>NA|TRBJ2-7|few|TRBV2
TGTGCCAGCTTGGAAGACTGGGCCCTCGAGCAGTACTTC
CASLEDWALEQYF
>NA|TRBJ1-1|NA|TRBV5-1
TGCGCCAGCAGCTCAGCCGGGACAATGAACACTGAAGCTTTCTTT
CASSSAGTMNTEAFF
>TRBD2|TRBJ2-2|NA|TRBV5-4
TGTGCCAGCAGCTCCACTAGCGGGAGTATCACCGGGGAGCTGTTTTTT
CASSSTSGSITGELFF
>NA|TRBJ1-5|NA|TRBV19
TGTGCCAGTAGTATTACGGCAGGCGGCAATCAGCCCCAGCATTTT
CASSITAGGNQPQHF
>NA|TRBJ1-5|NA|TRBV18
TGTGCCAGCTCGGAAGGCGGGGTCAATCAGCCCCAGCATTTT
CASSEGGVNQPQHF
>NA|TRBJ2-4|NA|TRBV13
TGTGCCAGCAGCTTAAGTGGATGGGGCTTAGCCTCCGAGGCCAAAAACATTCAGTACTTC
CASSLSGWGLASEAKNIQYF
>NA|TRBJ1-5|NA|TRBV6-6
TGTGCCAGCAGTTACTCGAGGGTTCAGCCCCAGCATTTT
CASSYSRVQPQHF
>TRBD2|TRBJ2-1|NA|TRBV27
TGTGCCAGCAGTTCCGCCGGGGGGGCCTTTGGTGAGCAGTTCTTC
CASSSAGGAFGEQFF
>TRBD2|TRBJ2-3|NA|TRBV11-1
TGTGCCAGCAGCTTAGACGAGGTACTAGCGCACACAGATACGCAGTATTTT
CASSLDEVLAHTDTQYF